The rows below give T cell receptor beta chains drawn from one sample of a study of beta chain features in type 1 diabetes. This table comes from immunoSEQ multiplex PCR, and its TCRdb copy is limited to in-frame clones, with some not included. The sample consists of 150,000 to 200,000 clones, over 6% of them appearing once. The sequenced sample consisted of central memory CD4+ T cells from blood. Source of these receptors: a man between 18 and 35 years old with type 1 diabetes. CDR3s include the opening cysteine and the closing phenylalanine or tryptophan. Each record gives: J gene, clone size, CDR3 length, D gene, V gene, CDR3 DNA, CDR3 protein. A D gene is named only where the DNA matches it firmly. Size is omitted from some rows. Given values are once, few, many or a class for expanded clones.

TRBJ2-5 | few | 15 | NA | TRBV28 | TGTGCCACGGCCCGCCAGGGTATATCCCAAGAGACCCAGTACTTC | CATARQGISQETQYF
TRBJ1-5 | NA | 12 | NA | TRBV7-2 | TGTGCCAGCAGCTTAGTCGGTCAGCCCCAGCATTTT | CASSLVGQPQHF
TRBJ2-3 | NA | 16 | NA | TRBV19 | TGTGCCAGTAGTATGGCGGCCGGGGGACTCACAGATACGCAGTATTTT | CASSMAAGGLTDTQYF
TRBJ2-5 | few | 15 | TRBD2 | TRBV5-1 | TGCGCCAGCAGCTTCGGGACTAGCGGGGAAGAGACCCAGTACTTC | CASSFGTSGEETQYF
TRBJ2-6 | NA | 18 | NA | TRBV14 | TGTGCCAGCAGCCATAACATCCCTGGGGCTCTAAGGGCCAACGTCCTGACTTTC | CASSHNIPGALRANVLTF
TRBJ2-3 | NA | 18 | TRBD2 | TRBV7-9 | TGTGCCAGCAGCTTAGGAAGTCGGGGGACTAGCGGGTGGAATACGCAGTATTTT | CASSLGSRGTSGWNTQYF
TRBJ2-7 | NA | 13 | NA | TRBV5-1 | TGCGCCAGCAGTCGTCCAGGGGTCGGCGAGCAGTACTTC | CASSRPGVGEQYF
TRBJ2-2 | few | 16 | TRBD1 | TRBV2 | TGTGCCAGCTTACCGGGACAGGGGTTAAACACCGGGGAGCTGTTTTTT | CASLPGQGLNTGELFF
TRBJ2-5 | few | 13 | NA | TRBV5-1 | TGCGCCAGCAGCTTGGCTAGCACAGAGACCCAGTACTTC | CASSLASTETQYF
TRBJ1-5 | NA | 15 | NA | TRBV19 | TGTGCCAGTAGCAAACGACAGGTCAGCAATCAGCCCCAGCATTTT | CASSKRQVSNQPQHF
TRBJ1-1 | NA | 15 | NA | TRBV5-4 | TGTGCCAGCAGCTTGGCATCGACAGCCGACACTGAAGCTTTCTTT | CASSLASTADTEAFF
TRBJ2-5 | NA | 15 | TRBD1 | TRBV5-4 | TGTGCCAGCAGCGATACCGGGACAGGGGGCGAGACCCAGTACTTC | CASSDTGTGGETQYF
TRBJ2-7 | few | 14 | TRBD1 | TRBV28 | TGTGCCAGCAGTTCGCCGGGACAGTCGGTCGAGCAGTACTTC | CASSSPGQSVEQYF
TRBJ2-7 | NA | 14 | NA | TRBV6-5 | TGTGCCAGCAGTCCCCGGGACACTACCTACGAGCAGTACTTC | CASSPRDTTYEQYF
TRBJ2-5 | NA | 15 | TRBD2 | TRBV7-2 | TGTGCCAGCAGCAACCGACTAGCGGGCCAAGAGACCCAGTACTTC | CASSNRLAGQETQYF
TRBJ2-1 | few | 12 | NA | TRBV10-2 | TGCGCCAGCAGTCCCCGCGACAATGAGCAGTTCTTC | CASSPRDNEQFF
TRBJ2-7 | NA | 15 | TRBD1 | TRBV6-1 | TGTGCCAGCAGTAAAGGCGGGACAGGGTACCACGAGCAGTACTTC | CASSKGGTGYHEQYF
TRBJ1-1 | few | 16 | TRBD1 | TRBV5-1 | TGCGCCAGCAGCTTGGCCACAACAGGGGGCCCCACTGAAGCTTTCTTT | CASSLATTGGPTEAFF
TRBJ1-1 | NA | 14 | NA | TRBV9 | TGTGCCAGCTCCGGAATCGGTCGGGGGACTGAAGCTTTCTTT | CASSGIGRGTEAFF
TRBJ1-1 | few | 15 | TRBD1 | TRBV7-9 | TGTGCCAGCAGCGCCGACAGGGACCAGAACACTGAAGCTTTCTTT | CASSADRDQNTEAFF
TRBJ2-7 | NA | 13 | NA | TRBV18 | TGTGCCAGCTCACCCGGACAGAACTACGAGCAGTACTTC | CASSPGQNYEQYF
TRBJ2-1 | NA | 15 | NA | TRBV18 | TGTGCCAGCTCACCAATGAGAGGCCCCTACAATGAGCAGTTCTTC | CASSPMRGPYNEQFF
TRBJ2-1 | NA | 15 | NA | TRBV5-6 | TGTGCCAGCACCCTGACATCCCGCTCCTACAATGAGCAGTTCTTC | CASTLTSRSYNEQFF
TRBJ2-7 | NA | 14 | NA | TRBV27 | TGTGCCAGCAGTTTAAAGCGTACCGCCTACGAGCAGTACTTC | CASSLKRTAYEQYF
TRBJ2-5 | few | 14 | TRBD2 | TRBV10-3 | TGTGCCATCAGCGGTGGGGGGGAGCGGGAGACCCAGTACTTC | CAISGGGERETQYF
TRBJ1-1 | NA | 14 | TRBD1 | TRBV7-2 | TGTGCCAGCAGTTACGACAGGGCCAGCACTGAAGCTTTCTTT | CASSYDRASTEAFF
TRBJ2-1 | few | 15 | NA | TRBV5-1 | TGCGCCAGCAGCTTGTCTGGAGGGGTATACAATGAGCAGTTCTTC | CASSLSGGVYNEQFF
TRBJ2-3 | NA | 15 | TRBD2 | TRBV28 | TGTGCCAGCCGTAAGCTAGCGGAGAGCACAGATACGCAGTATTTT | CASRKLAESTDTQYF
TRBJ2-5 | few | 14 | TRBD1 | TRBV10-3 | TGTGCCATCAGTGAGTCCCGGACAGGGGAGACCCAGTACTTC | CAISESRTGETQYF
TRBJ1-1 | NA | 13 | NA | TRBV2 | TGTGCCAGCGGTCGACAGTCGAACACTGAAGCTTTCTTT | CASGRQSNTEAFF
TRBJ1-4 | once | 11 | NA | TRBV30 | TGTGCCTGGGGGGACTTTGAAAAACTGTTTTTT | CAWGDFEKLFF
TRBJ2-5 | few | 15 | TRBD2 | TRBV5-6 | TGTGCCAGCAGCTTCGGACTAGACCTTTTGGAGACCCAGTACTTC | CASSFGLDLLETQYF
TRBJ1-5 | few | 14 | NA | TRBV30 | TGTGCCTGGGGAGCCCTTAACGGCAATCAGCCCCAGCATTTT | CAWGALNGNQPQHF
TRBJ2-5 | NA | 16 | NA | TRBV5-1 | TGCGCCAGCAGGTCACAGGGTGGACCGGAAAGGGAGACCCAGTACTTC | CASRSQGGPERETQYF
TRBJ2-1 | NA | 15 | TRBD2 | TRBV29-1 | TGCAGCGTTTCCCGCGGTCTAGCGGGAGTCGATGAGCAGTTCTTC | CSVSRGLAGVDEQFF